This section outlines one TCR beta chain sequence together with its context. Participant age was about 18 to 89 years, and participants resided in approximately 25 US areas. These data belong to a study of blood T cell repertoires in COVID-19. Clones were sequenced by immunoSEQ multiplex PCR, and TCRdb holds only the in-frame ones, with some missing. The sample records around 190,000 clones, 80% to 85% being singletons. CDR3 size: 15 residues. After removal of 4 bases from V and 3 bases from J, the junction contained 5 bases not matched to a gene. From germline, CDR1 is SGHNT and CDR2 YYREEE (reference sequence).

Sequencing input: PBMCs or T cells enriched from blood (not recorded which). The chain couples TRBV5-4 to TRBJ2-7, with 12 bases that match TRBD2. The receptor was isolated from a woman under 40 who had been exposed to COVID-19. The CDR3 reads CASSSLAGGVYEQYF. In nucleotides, the CDR3 is TGTGCCAGCAGCAGCCTAGCGGGGGGGGTCTACGAGCAGTACTTC.